These 10 T cell receptor beta chains were sequenced from one sample in a study of T cells after yellow fever vaccination. TCRdb redid the calling of the 5' RACE reads with MiXCR, one entry per CDR3 protein. The sample records roughly 180,000 distinct CDR3 sequences, roughly 6.4% being singletons. The material was CD4+ T cells sorted from PBMCs, obtained on the day of the first yellow fever vaccination. The receptors stem from a man aged 18 to 30 who received the YFV17D yellow fever vaccine.

The chain joins TRBV29-1 to TRBJ2-5; D call uncertain. The length of the CDR3 is 10 residues. Trimming stripped 6 bases from V and 3 bases from J, with 5 bases between. The V gene's germline CDR1 is SQVTM and CDR2 ANQGSEA. The CDR3 here is CSVAEETQYF. The CDR3 DNA sequence: TGCAGCGTAGCAGAAGAGACCCAGTACTTC.

This clonotype was seen many times. This rearrangement joins TRBV4-1 to TRBJ2-5, with a weak D call TRBD2 (6 bases). Trimming shortened V by 4 bases and J by 7 bases, and 19 bases separated the two germline ends. The CDR3 is made up of 15 amino acids. Germline lookup yields CDR1 MGHRA and CDR2 YSYEKL. The CDR3 here is CASSRVWGVRGTQYF. The CDR3 DNA is TGCGCCAGCAGCCGAGTCTGGGGGGTTCGAGGGACCCAGTACTTC.

The V and J genes are TRBV29-1 and TRBJ2-5; no clear D. Trimming stripped 2 bases from V and 1 base from J, with 8 bases between. This CDR3 is 13 amino acids long. Germline CDR1 is SQVTM and CDR2 is ANQGSEA. This CDR3 is CSVEHGFQETQYF. For the CDR3, the DNA is TGCAGCGTTGAACATGGATTCCAAGAGACCCAGTACTTC.

The table lists this clonotype with a few counts. This chain joins TRBV14 and TRBJ2-3; 7 bases match TRBD1. Per germline, CDR1 SGHDN and CDR2 FVKESK. V gave up 6 bases and J gave up 5 bases; unmatched junction bases: 8. The CDR3 is 14 residues long. The CDR3 DNA reads TGTGCCAGCAGGGGCAGGGGGTATCAAGATACGCAGTATTTT. Its protein is CASRGRGYQDTQYF.

The chain combines TRBV5-1 with TRBJ2-2; TRBD1 agrees at 9 bases. V lost 9 bases to trimming and J lost 5 bases; unmatched junction nucleotides: 5. There are 13 residues in the CDR3. Germline lookup yields CDR1 SGHRS and CDR2 YFSETQ. In DNA, the CDR3 is TGCGCCACCGGGACAGGGAATACCGGGGAGCTGTTTTTT. Amino acid sequence: CATGTGNTGELFF.

In this sample, this clonotype turned up a few times. The gene calls are TRBV5-5 and TRBJ2-5; D is uncertain. Germline V gene lookup returns CDR1 SGHKS and CDR2 YYEKEE (reference sequence). V lost 2 bases and J lost 5, with 7 bases in between. The CDR3 runs to 12 residues. CDR3 region: CASSFVSETQYF. The CDR3 DNA is TGTGCCAGCAGCTTTGTATCTGAGACCCAGTACTTC.

This clonotype turned up a few times. The rearrangement uses TRBV7-9 and TRBJ2-1; D remains unclear. Trimming shortened V by 3 bases and J by 0 bases, and 6 bases separated the two germline ends. Germline loops: CDR1 SEHNR, CDR2 FQNEAQ (reference sequence). The CDR3 totals 14 residues. CDR3 DNA: TGTGCCAGCAGCTTCTCTACCTCCTACAATGAGCAGTTCTTC. Protein product: CASSFSTSYNEQFF. Full variable domain (rest looked up from reference TRBV7-9 and TRBJ2-1): DTGVSQNPRHKITKRGQNVTFRCDPISEHNRLYWYRQTLGQGPEFLTYFQNEAQLEKSRLLSDRFSAERPKGSFSTLEIQRTEQGDSAMYLCASSFSTSYNEQFFGPGTRLTVL.

This clonotype was counted at least ten times. V is TRBV20-1 and J is TRBJ1-6; D call uncertain. Germline V CDR1 and CDR2: DFQATT, SNEGSKA (reference sequence). The CDR3 is 13 amino acids. Trimming cost V 2 bases and J 3 bases, with 5 bases left between them. This CDR3 reads CSARRDYNSPLHF. CDR3 sequence (DNA): TGCAGTGCTAGAAGGGACTATAATTCACCCCTCCACTTT.

The genes are TRBV4-2 and TRBJ2-1; 8 nucleotides line up with TRBD2. The CDR3 runs 16 residues. CDR1 LGHNA and CDR2 YNFKEQ come from the germline V gene. Trimming took 0 bases from V and 4 from J; bases not matched to a gene: 5. CDR3 loop: CASSQDSTSGYNEQFF. As DNA, the CDR3 is TGTGCCAGCAGCCAAGATAGTACTAGCGGATACAATGAGCAGTTCTTC.

This clonotype has just a few counts. The chain employs TRBV5-5 and TRBJ1-5; TRBD1 matches 9 bases. Losses at the gene ends were 4 bases for V and 5 bases for J; bases not matched to a gene: 4. In germline, CDR1 is SGHKS, CDR2 YYEKEE (reference sequence). This CDR3 has 14 residues. CDR3 sequence reads: CASSVTGGDQPQHF. Here the CDR3 DNA reads TGTGCCAGCAGCGTGACAGGGGGTGATCAGCCCCAGCATTTT.